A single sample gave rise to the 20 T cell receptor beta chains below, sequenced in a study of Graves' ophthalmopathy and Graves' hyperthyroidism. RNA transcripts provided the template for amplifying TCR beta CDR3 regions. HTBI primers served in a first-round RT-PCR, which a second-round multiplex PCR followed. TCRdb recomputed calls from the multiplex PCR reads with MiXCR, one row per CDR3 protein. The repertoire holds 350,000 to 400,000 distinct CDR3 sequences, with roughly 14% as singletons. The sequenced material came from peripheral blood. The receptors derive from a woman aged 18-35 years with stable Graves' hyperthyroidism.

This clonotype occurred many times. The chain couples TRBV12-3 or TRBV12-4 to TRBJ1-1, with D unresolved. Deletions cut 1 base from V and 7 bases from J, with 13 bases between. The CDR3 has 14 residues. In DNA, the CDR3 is TGTGCCAGCAGTTTAGTTTCCTTGGGCCTTGAAGCTTTCTTT. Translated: CASSLVSLGLEAFF.

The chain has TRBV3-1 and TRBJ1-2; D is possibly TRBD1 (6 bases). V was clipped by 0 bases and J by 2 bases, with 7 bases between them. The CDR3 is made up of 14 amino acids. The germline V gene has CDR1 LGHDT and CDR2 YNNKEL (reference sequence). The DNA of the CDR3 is TGTGCCAGCAGCCAAGAGGACAGAAACTATGGCTACACCTTC. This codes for CASSQEDRNYGYTF.

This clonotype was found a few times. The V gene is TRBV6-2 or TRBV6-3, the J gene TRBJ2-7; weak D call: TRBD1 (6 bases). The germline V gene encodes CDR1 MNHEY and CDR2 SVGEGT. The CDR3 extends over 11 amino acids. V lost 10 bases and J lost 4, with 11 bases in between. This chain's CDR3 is CAISDRYEQYF. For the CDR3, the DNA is TGTGCCATTTCAGACAGGTACGAGCAGTACTTC.

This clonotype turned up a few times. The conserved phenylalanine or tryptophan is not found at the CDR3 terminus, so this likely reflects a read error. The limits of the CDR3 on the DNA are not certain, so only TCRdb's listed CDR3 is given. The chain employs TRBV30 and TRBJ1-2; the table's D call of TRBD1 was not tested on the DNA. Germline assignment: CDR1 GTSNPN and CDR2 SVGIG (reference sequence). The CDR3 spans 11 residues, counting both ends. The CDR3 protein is CAWGTGQLWTT.

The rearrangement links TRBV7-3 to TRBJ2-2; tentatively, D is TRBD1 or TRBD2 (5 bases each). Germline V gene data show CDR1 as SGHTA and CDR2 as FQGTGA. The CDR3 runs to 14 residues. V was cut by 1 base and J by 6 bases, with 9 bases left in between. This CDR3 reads CASSLIRGPGELFF. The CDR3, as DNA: TGTGCCAGCAGCTTAATAAGGGGACCCGGGGAGCTGTTTTTT. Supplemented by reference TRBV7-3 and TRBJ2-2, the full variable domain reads GAGVSQTPSNKVTEKGKYVELRCDPISGHTALYWYRQSLGQGPEFLIYFQGTGAADDSGLPNDRFFAVRPEGSVSTLKIQRTERGDSAVYLCASSLIRGPGELFFGEGSRLTVL.

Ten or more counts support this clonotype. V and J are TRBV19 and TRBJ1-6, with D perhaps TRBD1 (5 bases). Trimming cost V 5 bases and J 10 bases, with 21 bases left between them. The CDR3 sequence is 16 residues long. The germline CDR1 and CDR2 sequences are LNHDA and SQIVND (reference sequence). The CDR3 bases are TGTGCCAGTAGTTTATCCGGGACTCTTAAAGGATCACCCCTCCACTTT. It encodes CASSLSGTLKGSPLHF.

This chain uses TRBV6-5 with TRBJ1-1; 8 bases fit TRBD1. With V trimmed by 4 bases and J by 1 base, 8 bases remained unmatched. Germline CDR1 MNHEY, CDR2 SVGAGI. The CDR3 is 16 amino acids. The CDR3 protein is CASSSHGQGRNTEAFF. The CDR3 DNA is TGTGCCAGCAGTTCCCATGGACAGGGCCGGAACACTGAAGCTTTCTTT.

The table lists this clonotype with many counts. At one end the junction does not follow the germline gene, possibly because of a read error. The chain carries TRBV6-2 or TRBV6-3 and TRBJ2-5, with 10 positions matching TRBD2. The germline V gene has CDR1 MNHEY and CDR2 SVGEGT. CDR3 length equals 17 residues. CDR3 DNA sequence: TGTGCCAGCAGTTACTCGATTAGCGGGGGGCTCCAAGAGACCAAGTACTTC. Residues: CASSYSISGGLQETKYF.

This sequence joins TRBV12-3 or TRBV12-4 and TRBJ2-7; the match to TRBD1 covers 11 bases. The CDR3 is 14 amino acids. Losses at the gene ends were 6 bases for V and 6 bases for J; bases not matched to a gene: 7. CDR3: CASRTGQGAREQYV. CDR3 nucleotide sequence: TGTGCCAGCAGGACAGGACAGGGGGCTCGCGAGCAGTACGTC.

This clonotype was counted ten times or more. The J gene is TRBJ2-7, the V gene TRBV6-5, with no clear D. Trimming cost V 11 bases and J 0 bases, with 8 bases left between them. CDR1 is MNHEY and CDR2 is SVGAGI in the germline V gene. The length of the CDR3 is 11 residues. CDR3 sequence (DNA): TGTGCCCGTCAGTCCTCCTACGAGCAGTACTTC. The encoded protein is CARQSSYEQYF.

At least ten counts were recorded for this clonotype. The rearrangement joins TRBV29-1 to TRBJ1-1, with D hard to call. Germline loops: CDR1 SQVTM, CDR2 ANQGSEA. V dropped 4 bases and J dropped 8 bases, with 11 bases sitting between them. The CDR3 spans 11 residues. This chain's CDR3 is CSVVGRPEAFF. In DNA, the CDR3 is TGCAGCGTTGTGGGGAGGCCCGAAGCTTTCTTT.

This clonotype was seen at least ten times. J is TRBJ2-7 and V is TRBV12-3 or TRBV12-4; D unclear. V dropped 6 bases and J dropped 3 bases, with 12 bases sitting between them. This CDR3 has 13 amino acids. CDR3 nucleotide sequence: TGTGCCAGCAGCTCTGAATCCCACTACGAGCAGTACTTC. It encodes CASSSESHYEQYF.

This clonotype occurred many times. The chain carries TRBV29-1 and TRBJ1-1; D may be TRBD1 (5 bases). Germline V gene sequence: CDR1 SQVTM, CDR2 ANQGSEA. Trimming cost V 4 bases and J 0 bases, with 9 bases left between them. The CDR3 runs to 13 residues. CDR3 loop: CSVAKGVNTEAFF. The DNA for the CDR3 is TGCAGCGTTGCTAAAGGGGTGAACACTGAAGCTTTCTTT.

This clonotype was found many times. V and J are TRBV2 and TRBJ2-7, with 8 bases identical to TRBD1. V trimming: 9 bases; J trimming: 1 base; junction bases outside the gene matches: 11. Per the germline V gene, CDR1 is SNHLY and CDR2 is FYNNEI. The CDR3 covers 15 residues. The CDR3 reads CASSQGGQLSYEQYF. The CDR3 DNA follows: TGTGCCAGTTCACAGGGGGGACAGTTGTCCTACGAGCAGTACTTC. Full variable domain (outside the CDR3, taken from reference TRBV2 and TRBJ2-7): EPEVTQTPSHQVTQMGQEVILRCVPISNHLYFYWYRQILGQKVEFLVSFYNNEISEKSEIFDDQFSVERPDGSNFTLKIRSTKLEDSAMYFCASSQGGQLSYEQYFGPGTRLTVT.

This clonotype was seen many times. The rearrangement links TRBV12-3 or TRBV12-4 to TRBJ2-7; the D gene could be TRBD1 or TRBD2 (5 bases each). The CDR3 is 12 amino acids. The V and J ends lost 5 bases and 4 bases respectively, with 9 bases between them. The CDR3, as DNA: TGTGCCAGCAGTCCGAGGGGATACGAGCAGTACTTC. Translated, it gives CASSPRGYEQYF.

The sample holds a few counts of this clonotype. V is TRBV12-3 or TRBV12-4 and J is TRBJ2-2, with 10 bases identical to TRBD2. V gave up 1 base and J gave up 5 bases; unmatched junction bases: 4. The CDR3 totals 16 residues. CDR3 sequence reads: CASSLGAGGQTGELFF. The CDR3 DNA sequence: TGTGCCAGCAGTTTAGGAGCGGGGGGGCAGACCGGGGAGCTGTTTTTT.

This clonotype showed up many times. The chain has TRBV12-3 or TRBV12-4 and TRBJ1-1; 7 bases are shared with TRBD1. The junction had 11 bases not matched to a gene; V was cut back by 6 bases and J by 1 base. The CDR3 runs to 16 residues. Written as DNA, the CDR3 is TGTGCCAGCAGACCCGGAATGGGACAGCAGAACACTGAAGCTTTCTTT. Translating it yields CASRPGMGQQNTEAFF.

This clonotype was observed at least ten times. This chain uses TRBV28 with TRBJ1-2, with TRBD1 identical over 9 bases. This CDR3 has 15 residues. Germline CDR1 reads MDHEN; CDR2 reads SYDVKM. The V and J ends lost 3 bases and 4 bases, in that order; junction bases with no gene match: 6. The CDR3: CASSFLGQGRYGYTF. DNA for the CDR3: TGTGCCAGCAGTTTTCTGGGACAGGGTCGCTATGGCTACACCTTC.

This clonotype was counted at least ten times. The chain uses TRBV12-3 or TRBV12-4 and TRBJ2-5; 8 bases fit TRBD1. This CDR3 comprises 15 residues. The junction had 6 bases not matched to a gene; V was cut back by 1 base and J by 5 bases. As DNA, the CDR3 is TGTGCCAGCAGTTTAGGGTACAGGGGGGCCGAGACCCAGTACTTC. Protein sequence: CASSLGYRGAETQYF.

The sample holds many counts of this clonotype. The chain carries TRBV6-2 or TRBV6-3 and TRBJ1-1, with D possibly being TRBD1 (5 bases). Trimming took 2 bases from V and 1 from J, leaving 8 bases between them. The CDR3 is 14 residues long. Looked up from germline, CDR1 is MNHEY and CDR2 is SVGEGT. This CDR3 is CASSYRDPNTEAFF. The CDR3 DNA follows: TGTGCCAGCAGTTACAGGGACCCGAACACTGAAGCTTTCTTT.